This entry lists 27 T cell receptor beta chains sequenced from one sample in a study of blood T cell repertoires in COVID-19. Sequenced by immunoSEQ multiplex PCR; TCRdb stores in-frame clones only, minus some. Altogether approximately 250,000 clones are present, approximately 88% being singletons, with the ten largest covering 3% to 3.5%. Sequenced: PBMCs or T cells enriched from blood (not recorded which). These receptors were collected from a woman between 40 and 55 years old who had been exposed to COVID-19.

The DNA for the CDR3 is TGTGCCAGCTTACTAACCTTCTCCTACCGGGACAGGGAATCCAATGAGCAGTTCTTC. Its translation is CASLLTFSYRDRESNEQFF. The chain joins TRBV21-1 to TRBJ2-1; the D call TRBD1 from the table was never checked on the DNA. TRBV21-1 is tagged as a pseudogene. The CDR3 is 19 amino acids.

The rearrangement joins TRBV7-6 to TRBJ2-3; 8 bases match TRBD2. V trimming: 6 bases; J trimming: 0 bases; junction bases outside the gene matches: 14. This CDR3 is 18 amino acids long. Germline V gives CDR1 SGHVS, CDR2 FNYEAQ. The CDR3 bases are TGTGCCAGCAGGATGGGGGCGGGGGGCCCCCGGAGCACAGATACGCAGTATTTT. Amino acids: CASRMGAGGPRSTDTQYF. The complete variable domain, with remaining parts taken from reference TRBV7-6 and TRBJ2-3, reads GAGVSQSPRYKVTKRGQDVALRCDPISGHVSLYWYRQALGQGPEFLTYFNYEAQQDKSGLPNDRFSAERPEGSISTLTIQRTEQRDSAMYRCASRMGAGGPRSTDTQYFGPGTRLTVL.

V gene TRBV18 combines with J gene TRBJ1-6; the D gene is possibly TRBD1 (6 bases). The CDR3 has 16 residues. V was pared by 2 bases and J by 5 bases, with 13 bases between. CDR1 and CDR2 (germline): KGHSH, LQKENI. CDR3 protein: CASSPNRVSNNSPLHF. CDR3 bases: TGTGCCAGCTCACCAAACAGGGTGTCAAATAATTCACCCCTCCACTTT.

The V call is TRBV29-1, the J call TRBJ2-3, with 7 positions matching TRBD1. The ends lost 7 bases at V and 5 bases at J; junction bases unmatched: 12. Germline V gene data show CDR1 as SQVTM and CDR2 as ANQGSEA. The CDR3 loop spans 14 amino acids. The CDR3 sequence: CSADQPNRGDTQYF. Written as DNA, the CDR3 is TGCAGCGCCGATCAGCCAAACAGGGGAGATACGCAGTATTTT.

This chain links TRBV4-1 with TRBJ2-1; TRBD2 agrees at 8 bases. Germline trimming cut 3 bases from V and 7 bases from J; bases unmatched to any gene: 11. Germline V gene data show CDR1 as MGHRA and CDR2 as YSYEKL. The CDR3 sequence is 16 residues long. In nucleotides, the CDR3 is TGCGCCAGCAGCCACCCCGGGACTAGACGGTCGAATGAGCAGTTCTTC. Amino acid sequence: CASSHPGTRRSNEQFF.

The CDR3 DNA follows: TGCGCCAGCAGCCACATAGGGACAGCTACGAACACTGAAGCTTTCTTT. This translates into CASSHIGTATNTEAFF. The chain joins TRBV4-1 to TRBJ1-1; 7 bases line up with TRBD1. Germline V gene data show CDR1 as MGHRA and CDR2 as YSYEKL. The CDR3 is 16 residues long. V lost 3 bases to trimming and J lost 1 base; unmatched junction nucleotides: 8.

The chain links TRBV5-4 to TRBJ2-2, with TRBD1 identical over 7 bases. V lost 4 bases, J lost 3 bases, and 9 bases stayed unmatched. Germline CDR1 and CDR2: SGHNT and YYREEE (reference sequence). This CDR3 is 16 amino acids long. The DNA for the CDR3 is TGTGCCAGCAGCGCCGGGGACAGAGAATACACCGGGGAGCTGTTTTTT. Its translation: CASSAGDREYTGELFF.

For this clone: The junction does not match germline at one end; this may be a read error. V gene TRBV5-1 combines with J gene TRBJ2-1; TRBD2 matches at 14 bases. Germline V lookup: CDR1 SGHRS, CDR2 YFSETQ. The CDR3 extends over 17 amino acids. Here the CDR3 DNA reads TGTGCCAGCAGCGGCGGGACTAGCGGGAGTAAATACAATGAGCAGTTCTTC. Its translation is CASSGGTSGSKYNEQFF.

CDR3 loop: CAISEETGSEQYV. In DNA, the CDR3 is TGTGCCATCAGTGAGGAGACAGGGAGCGAGCAGTACGTC. The chain joins TRBV10-3 to TRBJ2-7; 7 bases fit TRBD1. V gave up 2 bases and J gave up 6 bases; unmatched junction bases: 4. Looked up from germline, CDR1 is ENHRY and CDR2 is SYGVKD. The CDR3 length is 13 residues.

CDR3 DNA: TGTGCCAGCAGCCAAGATCCCCTGTACTCCTATAATTCACCCCTCCACTTT. Encoded protein: CASSQDPLYSYNSPLHF. This rearrangement joins TRBV4-2 to TRBJ1-6; D is ambiguous. The CDR3 length is 17 residues. V dropped 0 bases and J dropped 0 bases, with 9 bases sitting between them. Germline V CDR1 and CDR2: LGHNA, YNFKEQ.

The chain links TRBV19 to TRBJ2-2; 9 bases are a match to TRBD1. CDR1 and CDR2 from the germline V gene are LNHDA and SQIVND (reference sequence). J was trimmed by 6 bases and V by 2 bases; bases with no gene match: 7. The CDR3 runs 16 residues. The CDR3 DNA is TGTGCCAGTAGTATAACCGGGACAGGGCTTTCCGGGGAGCTGTTTTTT. Translating gives CASSITGTGLSGELFF.

The chain couples TRBV2 to TRBJ2-7; TRBD2 is a possible D gene (5 bases). Trimming removed 3 bases at V and 10 bases at J, with 7 bases between. This CDR3 has 10 residues. Germline V lookup: CDR1 SNHLY, CDR2 FYNNEI. As DNA, the CDR3 is TGTGCCAGCAGTGACGGGAACCAGTACGTC. Translation: CASSDGNQYV.

This chain uses TRBV5-1 with TRBJ1-4, with D possibly being TRBD1 (6 bases). Deletions cut 0 bases from V and 7 bases from J, with 19 bases between. Germline CDR1 SGHRS, CDR2 YFSETQ. The CDR3 totals 17 residues. Here the CDR3 reads CASSLGSGTHSGEKLFF. The CDR3 region has the DNA TGCGCCAGCAGCTTGGGGTCCGGGACACACTCGGGTGAAAAACTGTTTTTT.

V usage is TRBV5-1 and J usage is TRBJ2-5; TRBD1 might be the D (6 bases). V lost 4 bases and J 5 bases, leaving 15 bases between the germline ends. CDR3 length equals 14 residues. Looked up from germline, CDR1 is SGHRS and CDR2 is YFSETQ. CDR3 loop: CASSPQGSRETQYF. CDR3 nucleotide sequence: TGCGCCAGCAGCCCTCAGGGGTCGCGGGAGACCCAGTACTTC.

This chain connects TRBV13 to TRBJ1-2; possibly TRBD1 for D (6 bases). Germline assignment: CDR1 PRHDT and CDR2 FYEKMQ (reference sequence). Trimming took 2 bases from V and 5 from J, leaving 9 bases between them. The CDR3 covers 13 residues. The chain's CDR3 is CASSLRQDYGYTF. In nucleotides, the CDR3 is TGTGCCAGCAGCTTACGACAGGATTATGGCTACACCTTC.

The chain uses TRBV6-5 and TRBJ1-4, with D perhaps matching TRBD1 (5 bases). The CDR3 runs to 14 residues. In germline, CDR1 is MNHEY, CDR2 SVGAGI. V was shortened by 2 bases and J by 6 bases, with 10 bases between the two germline ends. The CDR3 nucleotides read TGTGCCAGCAGTTACGGAGGGACTGATGAAAAACTGTTTTTT. As protein: CASSYGGTDEKLFF.

The chain has TRBV24-1 and TRBJ1-2; 8 bases fit TRBD1. The CDR3 is made up of 14 amino acids. Per the germline V gene, CDR1 is KGHDR and CDR2 is SFDVKD. The V segment lost 1 base and the J segment 4 bases; nucleotides outside the gene matches: 1. For the CDR3, the DNA is TGTGCCACCAGTGATTTCGGACAGGGCTATGGCTACACCTTC. Translating gives CATSDFGQGYGYTF.

This rearrangement joins TRBV18 to TRBJ1-4; D gene uncertain. V was clipped by 4 bases and J by 5 bases, with 8 bases between them. CDR3 length: 13 amino acids. The V gene's germline CDR1 is KGHSH and CDR2 LQKENI. CDR3 sequence: CASSRAQNEKLFF. CDR3 coding DNA: TGTGCCAGCTCACGGGCCCAGAATGAAAAACTGTTTTTT.

The chain has TRBV7-2 and TRBJ1-2; 8 positions agree with TRBD1. This CDR3 has 16 amino acids. Germline V gene sequence: CDR1 SGHTA, CDR2 FQGNSA. Losses at the gene ends were 5 bases for V and 4 bases for J; bases not matched to a gene: 12. CDR3 protein: CASSKVEGQALYGYTF. DNA for the CDR3: TGTGCCAGCAGCAAAGTTGAGGGACAGGCCCTCTATGGCTACACCTTC.

The sample holds a few counts of this clone. The J gene is TRBJ2-1, the V gene TRBV24-1; 16 bases align to TRBD2. Trimming cost V 3 bases and J 8 bases; bases outside gene matches: 9. Germline values: CDR1 KGHDR, CDR2 SFDVKD. The CDR3 sequence is 18 residues long. Here the CDR3 DNA reads TGTGCCACCAGTGATCCCCAGGGACTAGCGGGAGGGTATGATGAGCAGTTCTTC. It specifies CATSDPQGLAGGYDEQFF.

This chain links TRBV5-5 with TRBJ1-5, with D perhaps matching TRBD1 (6 bases). The CDR3 is 15 amino acids. Per germline, CDR1 SGHKS and CDR2 YYEKEE (reference sequence). V was trimmed by 0 bases and J by 7 bases, leaving 14 bases between them. The CDR3 DNA reads as TGTGCCAGCAGCTTGGGGTCAGGGGTAAGCCAGCCCCAGCATTTT. The encoded protein is CASSLGSGVSQPQHF.

J is TRBJ1-1 and V is TRBV15; 9 bases align to TRBD1. Germline values: CDR1 LNHNV, CDR2 YYDKDF (reference sequence). CDR3 length equals 14 residues. V trimming: 3 bases; J trimming: 5 bases; junction bases outside the gene matches: 4. The DNA for the CDR3 is TGTGCCACCAGCAGCGGGACAGGGTCGACTGAAGCTTTCTTT. It is translated as CATSSGTGSTEAFF.

This CDR3 is CASSYSPGLNYGYTF. The CDR3 coding sequence is TGTGCCAGCAGTTACTCACCAGGGTTAAACTATGGCTACACCTTC. The chain links TRBV6-5 to TRBJ1-2; D is perhaps TRBD1 (5 bases). Trimming left V 0 bases short and J 2 bases short, with 10 bases between. The CDR3 is made up of 15 amino acids. Germline V gene data show CDR1 as MNHEY and CDR2 as SVGAGI.

V gene TRBV7-6 combines with J gene TRBJ1-1, with no clear D. V was trimmed by 5 bases and J by 1 base, leaving 8 bases between them. Germline V gene sequence: CDR1 SGHVS, CDR2 FNYEAQ. CDR3 length equals 13 residues. The CDR3 sequence: CASSRTANTEAFF. CDR3 coding DNA: TGTGCCAGCAGCCGCACAGCGAACACTGAAGCTTTCTTT.

This sequence joins TRBV3-1 (or the pseudogene TRBV3-2) and TRBJ1-2; 8 nucleotides match TRBD1. The V segment lost 3 bases and the J segment 8 bases; nucleotides outside the gene matches: 11. Germline CDR1 and CDR2: LGHDT and YNNKEL (reference sequence). The CDR3 totals 15 residues. CDR3 protein: CASSQGARTGTGYTF. The CDR3 DNA sequence: TGTGCCAGCAGCCAGGGGGCCCGGACAGGGACCGGCTACACCTTC.

The V and J genes are TRBV7-2 and TRBJ2-7; TRBD1 is a possible D gene (7 bases). Germline V gene sequence: CDR1 SGHTA, CDR2 FQGNSA. The CDR3 runs to 16 residues. V was pared by 5 bases and J by 3 bases, with 20 bases between. The CDR3 loop reads CASSAGGIVRGYEQYF. As DNA, the CDR3 is TGTGCCAGCAGCGCAGGGGGGATCGTCCGCGGCTACGAGCAGTACTTC.

This chain connects TRBV7-9 to TRBJ1-3; D gene unclear. CDR3 length equals 15 residues. Trimming cost V 7 bases and J 0 bases, with 13 bases left between them. CDR1 and CDR2 (germline): SEHNR, FQNEAQ (reference sequence). CDR3 in DNA: TGTGCCAGCACCACGGAACAGAGCTCTGGAAACACCATATATTTT. Translating it yields CASTTEQSSGNTIYF.